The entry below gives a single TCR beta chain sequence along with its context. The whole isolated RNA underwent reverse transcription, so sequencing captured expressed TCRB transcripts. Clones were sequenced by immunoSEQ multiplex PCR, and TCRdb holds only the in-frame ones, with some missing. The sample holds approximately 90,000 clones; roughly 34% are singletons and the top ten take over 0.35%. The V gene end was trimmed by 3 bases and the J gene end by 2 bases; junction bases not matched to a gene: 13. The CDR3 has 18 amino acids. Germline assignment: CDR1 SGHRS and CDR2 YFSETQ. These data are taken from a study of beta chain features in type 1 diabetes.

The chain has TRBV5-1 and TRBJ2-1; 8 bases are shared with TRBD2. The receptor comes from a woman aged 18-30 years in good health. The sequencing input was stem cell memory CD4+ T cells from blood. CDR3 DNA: TGCGCCAGCAGCTCAACCCTTCGGGGCGGGAGGACCTACAATGAGCAGTTCTTC. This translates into CASSSTLRGGRTYNEQFF.